The 3 T cell receptor beta chains below were found in one sample sequenced in a study of T-cell reconstitution after alpha-beta-depleted transplantation in children. Using unique molecular identifiers, the investigators prepared the TCRbeta library. TCRdb recomputed calls from the PCR reads with MiXCR, one row per CDR3 protein. The sample contains a few hundred thousand distinct CDR3 sequences, 25% to 30% of which appear only once. Sequences were derived from PBMCs, sampled before TCRalphabeta/CD19-depleted stem cell transplant. Receptors were obtained from a boy younger than two with Wiskott-Aldrich syndrome, due to receive a stem cell transplant.

The chain links TRBV7-9 to TRBJ2-1, with TRBD2 matching 13 bases. This CDR3 comprises 16 residues. The germline gives CDR1 SEHNR, CDR2 FQNEAQ (reference sequence). With V trimmed by 5 bases and J by 7 bases, 8 bases remained unmatched. The CDR3, as DNA: TGTGCCAGCAGCCAGCCGACTAGCGGGAGGTCTAATGAGCAGTTCTTC. It specifies CASSQPTSGRSNEQFF.

There are a few counts of this clonotype. The chain links TRBV5-1 to TRBJ2-1; TRBD2 aligns across 11 bases. Germline trimming cut 5 bases from V and 3 bases from J; bases unmatched to any gene: 7. Germline V lookup: CDR1 SGHRS, CDR2 YFSETQ. CDR3 length equals 16 residues. The CDR3 protein is CASRLAGDIRYNEQFF. The CDR3 nucleotides read TGCGCCAGCAGACTAGCGGGAGACATTCGCTACAATGAGCAGTTCTTC.

The V and J genes are TRBV28 and TRBJ2-7; 7 nucleotides align to TRBD1. CDR1 is MDHEN and CDR2 is SYDVKM in the germline V gene. The CDR3 runs to 15 residues. After removal of 5 bases from V and 2 bases from J, the junction contained 9 bases not matched to a gene. The CDR3 is CASSPSGGFAYEQYF. As DNA, the CDR3 is TGTGCCAGCAGTCCATCAGGGGGTTTCGCCTACGAGCAGTACTTC.